Listed below are T cell receptor beta chains from one sample, sequenced in a study of OX40 agonist ivuxolimab in advanced cancers. Measured with immunoSEQ multiplex PCR; TCRdb has only the in-frame clones, and not every one. The data show 90,000 to 100,000 clones, about nine tenths seen once. Source: CD4+ or CD8+ T cells sorted from blood, taken in a trial of the OX40 agonist ivuxolimab. The receptors here all came from an adult with an advanced solid tumor such as melanoma, head and neck, liver or kidney cancer. Each CDR3 is given with its conserved first and last residue.

V: TRBV2
length: 13
J: TRBJ2-7
CDR3: CASSEEAVAEQYF

V: TRBV6-1
length: 17
J: TRBJ1-6
CDR3: CASSEAPTGSYNSPLHF

V: TRBV7-8
length: 15
J: TRBJ2-7
CDR3: CASSLALGSSYEQYF

V: TRBV6-1
length: 17
J: TRBJ2-6
CDR3: CASSAGYTGAGANVLTF

V: TRBV19
length: 17
J: TRBJ2-1
CDR3: CASSLGLSGGRAHEQFF

V: TRBV21-1
length: 19
J: TRBJ2-1
CDR3: CASSKTRGLAGYSYNEQFF

V: TRBV30
length: 12
J: TRBJ2-3
CDR3: CAWSRSTDTQYF

V: TRBV6-1
length: 14
J: TRBJ1-2
CDR3: CASSDSATGGGYTF

V: TRBV6-6
length: 11
J: TRBJ2-2
CDR3: CASGYTGELFF

V: TRBV12-5
length: 15
J: TRBJ2-2
CDR3: CASGTTGTTPGELFF

V: TRBV6-1
length: 14
J: TRBJ2-3
CDR3: CASSPDRVSDTQYF

V: TRBV2
length: 14
J: TRBJ2-1
CDR3: CASSERRGGNEQFF

V: TRBV19
length: 15
J: TRBJ1-2
CDR3: CASSITLSTNYGYTF

V: TRBV14
length: 18
J: TRBJ2-2
CDR3: CASSQDGGLESNTGELFF

V: TRBV19
length: 16
J: TRBJ1-3
CDR3: CASSKGQGFSGNTIYF

V: TRBV30
length: 14
J: TRBJ2-3
CDR3: CAWGRAGGPDTQYF

V: TRBV5-4
length: 13
J: TRBJ1-1
CDR3: CASSSSPSTEAFF

V: TRBV5-1
length: 12
J: TRBJ2-7
CDR3: CASSLDRTEQYF

V: TRBV7-2
length: 16
J: TRBJ1-1
CDR3: CASSLRGREYSTEAFF

V: TRBV5-8
length: 14
J: TRBJ1-6
CDR3: CASSFSAGLVPLHF

V: TRBV27
length: 16
J: TRBJ1-1
CDR3: CASSLLGTSGNTEAFF

V: TRBV5-1
length: 15
J: TRBJ2-1
CDR3: CASKPGLAGVSEQFF

V: TRBV2
length: 15
J: TRBJ2-2
CDR3: CASNYRDRALGELFF

V: TRBV30
length: 13
J: TRBJ2-3
CDR3: CAWSVQTTDTQYF

V: TRBV28
length: 15
J: TRBJ2-2
CDR3: CASSVQGARPGELFF

V: TRBV7-3
length: 13
J: TRBJ1-5
CDR3: CASSSEQGQPQHF

V: TRBV5-4
length: 16
J: TRBJ1-1
CDR3: CASSLSTGLQGTEAFF

V: TRBV5-1
length: 13
J: TRBJ1-2
CDR3: CASSRGSYYGYTF

V: TRBV6-6
length: 15
J: TRBJ1-2
CDR3: CASSYASGANYGYTF

V: TRBV6-5
length: 11
J: TRBJ1-2
CDR3: CASSYLGLYTF

V: TRBV19
length: 17
J: TRBJ2-2
CDR3: CASSITLLAVNTGELFF

V: TRBV14
length: 13
J: TRBJ2-1
CDR3: CASSPRGLGEQFF

V: TRBV14
length: 15
J: TRBJ2-7
CDR3: CASSQIRGPAYEQYF

V: TRBV19
length: 16
J: TRBJ2-3
CDR3: CASSFKLAGGTDTQYF

V: TRBV18
length: 15
J: TRBJ1-2
CDR3: CASSPGQRANYGYTF

V: TRBV2
length: 14
J: TRBJ1-1
CDR3: CARGQGGLNTEAFF

V: TRBV4-1
length: 16
J: TRBJ2-5
CDR3: CASSRLERLAGETQYF

V: TRBV7-8
length: 14
J: TRBJ2-7
CDR3: CASTSSGTFREQYF

V: TRBV30
length: 14
J: TRBJ1-1
CDR3: CAWRMGQPFTEAFF

V: TRBV2
length: 16
J: TRBJ1-4
CDR3: CASSVRGRGTNEKLFF

V: TRBV6-5
length: 14
J: TRBJ1-2
CDR3: CASSYSDSNYGYTF

V: TRBV19
length: 16
J: TRBJ1-3
CDR3: CASHREGRVVGNTIYF

V: TRBV5-1
length: 14
J: TRBJ1-1
CDR3: CASSLEAELSEAFF

V: TRBV11-2
length: 13
J: TRBJ2-7
CDR3: CASSSGPRVEQYF

V: TRBV28
length: 13
J: TRBJ1-2
CDR3: CASSLGSNYGYTF